This passage covers 21 T cell receptor beta chains from one sample sequenced in a study of blood T cells in healthy people across ages. Primers used in a second PCR of roughly 6 to 11 cycles were a sample-barcoded 5' primer and a J-beta primer mix. A single record per CDR3 protein comes from TCRdb applying MiXCR to the 5' RACE reads. The sample records approximately 730,000 distinct CDR3 sequences, 40% to 65% being singletons. The specimen sequenced was blood. The origin of the receptors is a man at least 80 years old in good health.

This chain connects TRBV10-2 to TRBJ2-7; a weak D match, TRBD2 (6 bases). V dropped 7 bases and J dropped 0 bases, with 10 bases sitting between them. This CDR3 comprises 13 residues. Germline CDR1 WSHSY, CDR2 SAAADI. This chain's CDR3 is CASTGDDSYEQYF. CDR3 DNA sequence: TGCGCCAGCACGGGGGACGACTCCTACGAGCAGTACTTC.

This chain links TRBV5-1 with TRBJ2-3; no definite D call. Trimming removed 0 bases at V and 0 bases at J, with 11 bases between. CDR1 is SGHRS, CDR2 YFSETQ, per germline. The CDR3 is 16 residues long. The CDR3 sequence is CASSLGVGTSTDTQYF. The CDR3 region has the DNA TGCGCCAGCAGCTTGGGGGTCGGCACTAGCACAGATACGCAGTATTTT.

This chain connects TRBV11-3 to TRBJ2-3, with 7 bases fitting TRBD1. Germline V gene lookup returns CDR1 SGHNT and CDR2 YENEEA. Losses at the gene ends were 4 bases for V and 11 bases for J; bases not matched to a gene: 6. The CDR3 extends over 12 amino acids. The CDR3 DNA reads TGTGCCAGCAGCTCTAGACAGGGAGAGCAGTATTTT. It encodes CASSSRQGEQYF.

The gene calls are TRBV28 and TRBJ2-7, with TRBD1 identical over 10 bases. The DNA end is a closer match to TRBJ2-4, so the J assignment may be wrong. The CDR3 has 14 residues. CDR1 and CDR2 (germline): MDHEN, SYDVKM. CDR3 coding DNA: TGTGCCAGCAGGACAGGGGGCTGGGGAAACATTCAGTACTTC. Protein sequence: CASRTGGWGNIQYF.

The V call is TRBV20-1, the J call TRBJ1-2; TRBD1 agrees at 8 bases. The V segment lost 5 bases and the J segment 7 bases; nucleotides outside the gene matches: 12. In germline, CDR1 is DFQATT, CDR2 SNEGSKA (reference sequence). The CDR3 runs 14 residues. The CDR3 DNA reads TGCAGTGCTGGAGGACAGGGAGAGTTGCGTGGCTACACCTTC. Translation gives CSAGGQGELRGYTF.

V gene TRBV2 combines with J gene TRBJ1-6; no definite D call. The CDR3 has 15 amino acids. V was shortened by 6 bases and J by 5 bases, with 14 bases between the two germline ends. Looked up from germline, CDR1 is SNHLY and CDR2 is FYNNEI. CDR3 region: CASRKPDGDNSPLHF. CDR3 nucleotides: TGTGCCAGCAGAAAACCGGACGGAGATAATTCACCCCTCCACTTT.

The V call is TRBV20-1, the J call TRBJ2-3; 8 bases agree with TRBD1. Germline CDR1 and CDR2: DFQATT and SNEGSKA (reference sequence). The CDR3 spans 13 residues. After removal of 7 bases from V and 14 bases from J, the junction contained 17 bases not matched to a gene. CDR3 sequence reads: CSGTTGEHRYAYF. The CDR3 DNA sequence: TGCAGTGGGACGACAGGGGAACACAGATACGCGTATTTT.

The rearrangement links TRBV6-5 to TRBJ1-2, with a tentative D call TRBD1 (5 bases). The CDR3 spans 10 residues. V lost 9 bases and J 6 bases, leaving 8 bases between the germline ends. The germline gives CDR1 MNHEY, CDR2 SVGAGI. The CDR3 loop is CARGRDGYTF. Written as DNA, the CDR3 is TGTGCCAGGGGGCGTGATGGCTACACCTTC.

This sequence joins TRBV10-3 and TRBJ2-7; 12 bases line up with TRBD1. Judging by the DNA end, TRBJ2-4 fits better; the J call may be wrong. The CDR3 runs to 14 residues. Germline V CDR1 and CDR2: ENHRY, SYGVKD. The CDR3 loop reads CAISAGQGADIQYF. The CDR3 DNA sequence: TGTGCCATCAGTGCGGGACAGGGGGCGGACATTCAGTACTTC.

V usage is TRBV12-5 and J usage is TRBJ2-5; D is unclear. The germline CDR1 and CDR2 sequences are LGHNT and FRNRAP. CDR3 size: 17 residues. Trimming removed 3 bases at V and 3 bases at J, with 20 bases between. CDR3 loop: CASGFPPGGQVEETQYF. CDR3 DNA sequence: TGTGCTAGTGGTTTCCCCCCCGGTGGGCAGGTGGAAGAGACCCAGTACTTC. The full variable domain, its missing parts supplied by reference TRBV12-5 and TRBJ2-5, is DARVTQTPRHKVTEMGQEVTMRCQPILGHNTVFWYRQTMMQGLELLAYFRNRAPLDDSGMPKDRFSAEMPDATLATLKIQPSEPRDSAVYFCASGFPPGGQVEETQYFGPGTRLLVL.

The table lists this clonotype with a few counts. The chain joins TRBV28 to TRBJ2-5, with TRBD1 matching 10 bases. CDR1 is MDHEN and CDR2 is SYDVKM in the germline V gene. The CDR3 is made up of 17 amino acids. V lost 5 bases to trimming and J lost 5 bases; unmatched junction nucleotides: 14. The CDR3: CASSLLPGTGAKETQYF. Here the CDR3 DNA reads TGTGCCAGCAGTCTCCTTCCCGGGACAGGGGCGAAGGAGACCCAGTACTTC.

This chain links TRBV9 with TRBJ2-5, with TRBD2 identical over 7 bases. CDR3 length: 15 amino acids. Germline CDR1 and CDR2: SGDLS and YYNGEE. V shed 7 bases and J 1 base; nucleotides not matched to a gene: 10. In DNA form, the CDR3 reads TGTGCCAGCTTAGCGATGAGGGAGGGCCAAGAGACCCAGTACTTC. It translates to CASLAMREGQETQYF. The full variable domain, its missing parts supplied by reference TRBV9 and TRBJ2-5, is DSGVTQTPKHLITATGQRVTLRCSPRSGDLSVYWYQQSLDQGLQFLIQYYNGEERAKGNILERFSAQQFPDLHSELNLSSLELGDSALYFCASLAMREGQETQYFGPGTRLLVL.

This clonotype has more than one count but fewer than ten. The chain is built from TRBV9 and TRBJ1-2, with D unresolved. Germline V CDR1 and CDR2: SGDLS, YYNGEE. The CDR3 contains 15 residues. V was shortened by 0 bases and J by 8 bases, with 17 bases between the two germline ends. The CDR3 here is CASSVGVHEGGGYTF. As DNA, the CDR3 is TGTGCCAGCAGCGTAGGTGTCCATGAGGGAGGCGGCTACACCTTC.

This clonotype was recorded a few times. V gene TRBV10-3 combines with J gene TRBJ2-5; D is possibly TRBD2 (6 bases). The CDR3 contains 12 residues. V lost 8 bases and J lost 0, with 7 bases in between. CDR1 ENHRY and CDR2 SYGVKD come from the germline V gene. The CDR3 DNA reads as TGTGCCATCGGGAGGAACCAAGAGACCCAGTACTTC. Translation: CAIGRNQETQYF.

This clonotype appeared a single time. The chain links TRBV20-1 to TRBJ2-7; 7 nucleotides match TRBD2. The CDR3 is 14 amino acids. The germline gives CDR1 DFQATT, CDR2 SNEGSKA (reference sequence). The V gene end was trimmed by 6 bases and the J gene end by 7 bases; junction bases not matched to a gene: 15. The CDR3 coding sequence is TGCAGTGCCAGGATCCGGGGGGACTTTGGTGAGCAGTACTTC. This translates into CSARIRGDFGEQYF.

This clonotype was observed a few times. The chain links TRBV20-1 to TRBJ2-3, with TRBD1 identical over 7 bases. The germline V gene encodes CDR1 DFQATT and CDR2 SNEGSKA (reference sequence). V was pared by 0 bases and J by 8 bases, with 14 bases of the junction left unmatched. The CDR3 length is 16 residues. CDR3 nucleotides: TGCAGTGCTAGAGATAGGGGACAGCTAGTGGGATTTACGCAGTATTTT. Translation: CSARDRGQLVGFTQYF.

The chain links TRBV7-6 to TRBJ2-7, with a tentative D call TRBD2 (6 bases). V was cut by 3 bases and J by 2 bases, with 14 bases left in between. The CDR3 spans 15 residues. Per germline, CDR1 SGHVS and CDR2 FNYEAQ. CDR3 loop: CASSFLPGSTYEQYF. DNA of the CDR3: TGTGCCAGCAGCTTTCTTCCCGGGAGTACCTACGAGCAGTACTTC.

V gene TRBV6-6 combines with J gene TRBJ1-2; 9 nucleotides agree with TRBD1. The trim removed 9 bases at V and 4 bases at J, leaving 12 bases unmatched. Germline values: CDR1 MNHNY, CDR2 SVGAGI (reference sequence). This CDR3 spans 15 amino acids. The CDR3 DNA follows: TGTGCCAGTAGTGCCCCCGGACAGGGGAGCTATGGCTACACCTTC. Translated: CASSAPGQGSYGYTF.

The chain combines TRBV29-1 with TRBJ2-3, with 10 bases matching TRBD2. V lost 6 bases, J lost 4 bases, and 1 base stayed unmatched. CDR1 and CDR2 from the germline V gene are SQVTM and ANQGSEA. The CDR3 spans 12 residues. The CDR3 coding sequence is TGCAGCGTGGGACTAGCGTCAGATACGCAGTATTTT. Its translation is CSVGLASDTQYF.

This chain connects TRBV5-1 to TRBJ2-5; D gene ambiguous. The CDR3 loop spans 11 amino acids. V lost 7 bases to trimming and J lost 11 bases, with 15 bases between them. The germline V gene has CDR1 SGHRS and CDR2 YFSETQ. CDR3 nucleotides: TGCGCCAGCCAGCCCGCGGATGAGCAGTACTTC. Its translation: CASQPADEQYF.

The rearrangement uses TRBV7-2 and TRBJ1-4; D unresolved. Germline V gives CDR1 SGHTA, CDR2 FQGNSA. Trimming removed 2 bases at V and 5 bases at J, with 9 bases between. The CDR3 extends over 14 amino acids. The CDR3 sequence: CASSLSSLNEKLFF. The CDR3 DNA is TGTGCCAGCAGCTTAAGCTCCCTGAATGAAAAACTGTTTTTT.